This is a list of T cell receptor beta chains from one sample in a study of blood T cells in healthy people across ages. TCRdb processed the 5' RACE reads anew with MiXCR; each CDR3 protein has one entry. In the table there are 1.6 million or so distinct CDR3 sequences, about 31% of which are singletons. The sample taken for sequencing was blood. These receptors were collected from a woman in her thirties in good health. Each CDR3 is given without its conserved first and last residue. Fields, in order: CDR3 length, V gene, CDR3 protein.

13 | TRBV20-1 | SARTVGQRQETQY
12 | TRBV20-1 | SAKGGVGTGELF
11 | TRBV29-1 | SVERVPRQTQF
13 | TRBV4-1 | ASSQVPGGSGELF
12 | TRBV5-1 | ASSSGGLRRREF
14 | TRBV4-1 | ASSQTGLAGDNEQY
12 | TRBV3-1 | ASSSTSSTNEQF
13 | TRBV20-1 | STRGRRLLTDTQY
12 | TRBV6-6 | ASRVRDFPSPLH
13 | TRBV4-1 | ASSQEFENNSPLH
14 | TRBV3-1 | ASSQVGGHSYNEQF
12 | TRBV28 | ASSPPRKNYGYT
10 | TRBV28 | ASSGQFNEAF
10 | TRBV7-8 | ASSLIRGGYT
12 | TRBV6-2/TRBV6-3 | ASSHRNRAYEQY
12 | TRBV27 | ASSLLGPEETQF
12 | TRBV6-5 | ASRSPGQGGEQF
13 | TRBV5-6 | ASSLEGGAVNEQF
11 | TRBV20-1 | SARGEGGDTQY
11 | TRBV18 | ASSPISGNTIY
12 | TRBV20-1 | SAKPGAGGQPQH
10 | TRBV29-1 | SGETSKETQY
13 | TRBV27 | ASSPVLAGKETQY
11 | TRBV6-5 | ASSYPPGGELF
12 | TRBV3-1 | ASSQYRGVNEQF
9 | TRBV2 | ASRDSGGYT
10 | TRBV2 | ASRVSWETQY
14 | TRBV2 | ASSELVAGSLTEQY
10 | TRBV28 | ASSYRGAEQY